This T cell receptor beta chain came from a study of CD8 T cells in Susac syndrome. Random hexamers were used to reverse transcribe roughly 0.5 to 1 ug of RNA. Coverage of TCR beta CDR3 amplification by immunoSEQ multiplex PCR extended to 54 Vbeta and 13 Jbeta. TCRdb reprocessed the immunoSEQ multiplex PCR reads with MiXCR, giving one entry per CDR3 protein. The sample has around 71,000 distinct CDR3 sequences, nearly 96% seen once; the top ten hold more than 0.09%. Sequencing of TCR beta, carried out with a high-throughput approach, was applied to CD8+ and CD4+ T cells from the blood. TEMRA cells were enriched by FACS, and CD4+ and CD8+ T cells were negatively isolated. The CDR3 spans 16 residues. Germline V gene data show CDR1 as GTSNPN and CDR2 as SVGIG (reference sequence). Trimming cost V 3 bases and J 0 bases; bases outside gene matches: 10.

Sequenced sample: CD4+ T cells from PBMCs. The chain is built from TRBV30 and TRBJ2-7; TRBD1 matches at 8 bases. The receptor's source is a human donor with multiple sclerosis. For the CDR3, the DNA is TGTGCCTGGAGCCCCCGGGACAGGCCTCGCTCCTACGAGCAGTACTTC. It specifies CAWSPRDRPRSYEQYF.